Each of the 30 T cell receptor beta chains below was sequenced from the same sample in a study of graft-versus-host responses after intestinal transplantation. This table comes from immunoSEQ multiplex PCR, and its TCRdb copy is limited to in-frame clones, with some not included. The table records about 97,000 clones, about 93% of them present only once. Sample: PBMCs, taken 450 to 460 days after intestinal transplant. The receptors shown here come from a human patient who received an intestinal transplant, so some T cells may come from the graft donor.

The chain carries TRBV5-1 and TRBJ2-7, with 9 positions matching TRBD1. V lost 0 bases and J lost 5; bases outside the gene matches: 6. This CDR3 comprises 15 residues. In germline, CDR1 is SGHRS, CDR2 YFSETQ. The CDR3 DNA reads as TGCGCCAGCAGCTTGGCGGGACAGGGTACACACGAGCAGTACTTC. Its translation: CASSLAGQGTHEQYF. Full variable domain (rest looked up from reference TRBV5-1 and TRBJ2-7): KAGVTQTPRYLIKTRGQQVTLSCSPISGHRSVSWYQQTPGQGLQFLFEYFSETQRNKGNFPGRFSGRQFSNSRSEMNVSTLELGDSALYLCASSLAGQGTHEQYFGPGTRLTVT.

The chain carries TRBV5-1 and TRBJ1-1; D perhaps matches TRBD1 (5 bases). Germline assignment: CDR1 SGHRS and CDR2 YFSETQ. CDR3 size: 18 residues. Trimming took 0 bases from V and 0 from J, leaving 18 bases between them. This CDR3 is CASSLVRGGVGMNTEAFF. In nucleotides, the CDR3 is TGCGCCAGCAGCTTGGTTAGGGGTGGTGTTGGGATGAACACTGAAGCTTTCTTT.

This CDR3 is CASSPGGNTDTQYF. The CDR3 DNA reads TGTGCCAGTAGCCCAGGGGGGAACACAGATACGCAGTATTTT. The gene calls are TRBV19 and TRBJ2-3, with a possible D match to TRBD1 (7 bases). V was cut by 6 bases and J by 2 bases, with 12 bases left in between. Looked up from germline, CDR1 is LNHDA and CDR2 is SQIVND (reference sequence). The CDR3 extends over 14 amino acids.

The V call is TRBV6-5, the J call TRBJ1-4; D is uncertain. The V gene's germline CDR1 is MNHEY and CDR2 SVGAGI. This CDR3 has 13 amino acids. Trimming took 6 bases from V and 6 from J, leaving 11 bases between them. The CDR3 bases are TGTGCCAGCAGACCCAGCGTTTATGAAAAACTGTTTTTT. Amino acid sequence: CASRPSVYEKLFF.

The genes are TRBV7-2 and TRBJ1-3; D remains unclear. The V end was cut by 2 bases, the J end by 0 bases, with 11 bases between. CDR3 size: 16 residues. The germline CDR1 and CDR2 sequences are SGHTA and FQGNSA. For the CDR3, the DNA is TGTGCCAGCAGCTTACCGGACGGACTCTCTGGAAACACCATATATTTT. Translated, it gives CASSLPDGLSGNTIYF. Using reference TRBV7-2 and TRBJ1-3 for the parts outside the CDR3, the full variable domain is GAGVSQSPSNKVTEKGKDVELRCDPISGHTALYWYRQSLGQGLEFLIYFQGNSAPDKSGLPSDRFSAERTGGSVSTLTIQRTQQEDSAVYLCASSLPDGLSGNTIYFGEGSWLTVV.

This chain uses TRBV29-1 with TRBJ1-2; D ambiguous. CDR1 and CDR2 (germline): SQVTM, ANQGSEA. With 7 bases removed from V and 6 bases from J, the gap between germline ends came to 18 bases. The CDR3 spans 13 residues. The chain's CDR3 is CSAPGPKVDGYTF. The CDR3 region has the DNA TGCAGCGCCCCCGGGCCAAAGGTCGATGGCTACACCTTC.

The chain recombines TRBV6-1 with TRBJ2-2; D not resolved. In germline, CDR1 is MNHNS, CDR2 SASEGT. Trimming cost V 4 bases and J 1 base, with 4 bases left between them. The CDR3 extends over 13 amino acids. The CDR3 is CASSGRNTGELFF. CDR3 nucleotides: TGTGCCAGCAGTGGTCGGAACACCGGGGAGCTGTTTTTT.

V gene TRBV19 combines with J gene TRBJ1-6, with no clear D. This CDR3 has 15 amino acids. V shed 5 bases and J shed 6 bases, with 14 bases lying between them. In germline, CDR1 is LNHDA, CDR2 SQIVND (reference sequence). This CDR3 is CASSPLSAANSPLHF. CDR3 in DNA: TGTGCCAGTAGTCCCCTGTCTGCGGCTAATTCACCCCTCCACTTT.

CDR3 sequence: CASSMGQYYGYTF. The CDR3 DNA reads as TGTGCCAGCTCGATGGGGCAATACTATGGCTACACCTTC. This chain connects TRBV18 to TRBJ1-2; D possibly corresponds to TRBD1 (5 bases). This CDR3 spans 13 amino acids. Trimming removed 6 bases from V and 3 bases from J, with 11 bases in between. Germline V gene sequence: CDR1 KGHSH, CDR2 LQKENI.

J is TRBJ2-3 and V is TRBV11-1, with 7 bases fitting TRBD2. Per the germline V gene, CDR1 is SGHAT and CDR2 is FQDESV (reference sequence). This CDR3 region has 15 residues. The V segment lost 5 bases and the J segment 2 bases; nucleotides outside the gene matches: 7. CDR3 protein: CASSRSGVNTDTQYF. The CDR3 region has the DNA TGTGCCAGCAGCCGCAGCGGGGTGAACACAGATACGCAGTATTTT. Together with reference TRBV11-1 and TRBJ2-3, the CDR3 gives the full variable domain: EAEVAQSPRYKITEKSQAVAFWCDPISGHATLYWYRQILGQGPELLVQFQDESVVDDSQLPKDRFSAERLKGVDSTLKIQPAELGDSAMYLCASSRSGVNTDTQYFGPGTRLTVL.

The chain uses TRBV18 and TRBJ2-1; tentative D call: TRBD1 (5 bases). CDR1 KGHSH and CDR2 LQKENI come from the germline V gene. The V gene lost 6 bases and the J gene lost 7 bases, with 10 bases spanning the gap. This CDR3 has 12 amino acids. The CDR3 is CASSLQENEQFF. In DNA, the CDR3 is TGTGCCAGCTCTTTACAGGAGAATGAGCAGTTCTTC.

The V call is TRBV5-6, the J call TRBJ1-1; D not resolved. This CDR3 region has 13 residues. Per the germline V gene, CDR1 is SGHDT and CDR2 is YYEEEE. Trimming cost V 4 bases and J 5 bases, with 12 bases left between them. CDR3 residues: CASSPRSGTEAFF. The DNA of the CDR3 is TGTGCCAGCAGCCCCCGGTCTGGGACTGAAGCTTTCTTT.

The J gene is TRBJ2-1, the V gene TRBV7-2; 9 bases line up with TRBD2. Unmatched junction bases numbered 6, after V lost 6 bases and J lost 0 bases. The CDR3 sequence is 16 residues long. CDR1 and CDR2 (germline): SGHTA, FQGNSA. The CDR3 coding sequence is TGTGCCAGCAGTCTTAGCGGGGGTAGCTCCTACAATGAGCAGTTCTTC. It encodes CASSLSGGSSYNEQFF.

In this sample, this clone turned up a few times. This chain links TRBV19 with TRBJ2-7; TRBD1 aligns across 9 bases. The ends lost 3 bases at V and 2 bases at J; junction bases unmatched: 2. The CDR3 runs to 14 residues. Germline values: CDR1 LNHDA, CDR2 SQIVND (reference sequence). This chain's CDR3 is CASSIWDRAYEQYF. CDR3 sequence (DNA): TGTGCCAGTAGTATCTGGGACAGGGCCTACGAGCAGTACTTC.

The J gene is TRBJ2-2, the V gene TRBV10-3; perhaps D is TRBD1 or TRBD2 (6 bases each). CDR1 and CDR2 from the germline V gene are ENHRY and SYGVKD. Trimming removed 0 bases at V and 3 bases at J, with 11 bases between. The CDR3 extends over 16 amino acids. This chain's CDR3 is CAISESAGGDTGELFF. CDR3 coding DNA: TGTGCCATCAGTGAGTCGGCCGGGGGCGACACCGGGGAGCTGTTTTTT.

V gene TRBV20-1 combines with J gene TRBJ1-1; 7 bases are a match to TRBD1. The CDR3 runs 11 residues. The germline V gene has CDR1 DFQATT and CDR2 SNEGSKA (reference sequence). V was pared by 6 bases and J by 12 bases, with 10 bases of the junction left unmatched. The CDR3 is CSAQGGRGTFF. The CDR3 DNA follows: TGCAGTGCCCAAGGGGGCAGGGGAACTTTCTTT.

CDR3 sequence (DNA): TGTGCCAGCAGCTTTGGCCTGGGGGACACAGATACGCAGTATTTT. Translating it yields CASSFGLGDTDTQYF. V gene TRBV11-2 combines with J gene TRBJ2-3; D might be TRBD1 or TRBD2, each matching 5 bases. V lost 3 bases to trimming and J lost 2 bases, with 12 bases between them. Germline assignment: CDR1 SGHAT and CDR2 FQNNGV. The CDR3 contains 15 residues.

The CDR3 sequence is CATSRDRGSGNTIYF. The CDR3 region has the DNA TGTGCCACCAGCAGGGACAGGGGCTCTGGAAACACCATATATTTT. The gene calls are TRBV15 and TRBJ1-3, with TRBD1 matching 9 bases. CDR1 is LNHNV, CDR2 YYDKDF, per germline (reference sequence). Trimming cost V 3 bases and J 0 bases; bases outside gene matches: 0. The CDR3 sequence is 15 residues long.

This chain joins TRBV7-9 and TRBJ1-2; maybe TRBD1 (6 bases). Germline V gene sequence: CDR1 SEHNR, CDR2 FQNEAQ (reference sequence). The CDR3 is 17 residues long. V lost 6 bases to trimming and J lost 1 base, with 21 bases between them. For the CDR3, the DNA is TGTGCCAGCAGTGGGAGGGCGCGACAGGAGATTAACTATGGCTACACCTTC. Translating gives CASSGRARQEINYGYTF.

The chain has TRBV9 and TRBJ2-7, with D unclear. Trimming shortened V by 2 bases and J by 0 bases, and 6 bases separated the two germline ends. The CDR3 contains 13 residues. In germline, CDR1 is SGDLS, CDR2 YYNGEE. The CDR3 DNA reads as TGTGCCAGCAGCGTTGGCGTCTCCTACGAGCAGTACTTC. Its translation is CASSVGVSYEQYF.

The DNA of the CDR3 is TGTGCCAGCAGCTTAGGGGTCTACGGTCGTGGCGAGCAGTACTTC. It specifies CASSLGVYGRGEQYF. This sequence joins TRBV7-2 and TRBJ2-7, with D uncertain. CDR3 size: 15 residues. Germline V gives CDR1 SGHTA, CDR2 FQGNSA. Trimming removed 1 base at V and 6 bases at J, with 16 bases between.

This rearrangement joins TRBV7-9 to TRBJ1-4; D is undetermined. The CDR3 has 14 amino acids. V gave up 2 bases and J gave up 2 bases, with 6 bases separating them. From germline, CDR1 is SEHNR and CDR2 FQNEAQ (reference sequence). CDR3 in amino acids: CASSLTRTNEKLFF. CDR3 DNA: TGTGCCAGCAGCTTAACGCGGACTAATGAAAAACTGTTTTTT.

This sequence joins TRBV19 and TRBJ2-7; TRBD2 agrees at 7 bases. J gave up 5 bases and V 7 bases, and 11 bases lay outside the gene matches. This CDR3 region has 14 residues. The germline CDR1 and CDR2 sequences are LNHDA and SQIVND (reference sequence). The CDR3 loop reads CASTGGEGGDEQYF. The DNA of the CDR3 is TGTGCCAGTACCGGCGGGGAGGGAGGCGACGAGCAGTACTTC.

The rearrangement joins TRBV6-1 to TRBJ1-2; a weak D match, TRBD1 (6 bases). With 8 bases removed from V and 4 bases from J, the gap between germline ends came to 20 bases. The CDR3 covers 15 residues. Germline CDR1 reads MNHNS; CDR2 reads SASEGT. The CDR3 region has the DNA TGTGCCAGCGGCAAGGACAGCGGGGGGTCCTATGGCTACACCTTC. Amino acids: CASGKDSGGSYGYTF.

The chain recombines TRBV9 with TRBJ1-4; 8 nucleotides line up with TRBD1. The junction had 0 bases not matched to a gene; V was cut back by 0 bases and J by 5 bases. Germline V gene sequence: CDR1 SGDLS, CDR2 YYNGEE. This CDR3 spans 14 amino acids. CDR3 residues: CASSVGDRNEKLFF. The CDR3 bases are TGTGCCAGCAGCGTAGGGGACAGGAATGAAAAACTGTTTTTT.

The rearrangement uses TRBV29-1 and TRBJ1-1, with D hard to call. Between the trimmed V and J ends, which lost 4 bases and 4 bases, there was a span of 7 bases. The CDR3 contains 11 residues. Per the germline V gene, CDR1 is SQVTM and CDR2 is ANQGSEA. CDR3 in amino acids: CSVAVGTEAFF. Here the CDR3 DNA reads TGCAGCGTTGCGGTGGGCACTGAAGCTTTCTTT.

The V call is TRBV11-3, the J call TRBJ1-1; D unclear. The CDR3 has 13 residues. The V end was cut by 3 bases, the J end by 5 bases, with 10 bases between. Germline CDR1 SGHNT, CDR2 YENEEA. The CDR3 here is CASSLAGGTEAFF. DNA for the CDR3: TGTGCCAGCAGCTTGGCGGGCGGTACTGAAGCTTTCTTT.

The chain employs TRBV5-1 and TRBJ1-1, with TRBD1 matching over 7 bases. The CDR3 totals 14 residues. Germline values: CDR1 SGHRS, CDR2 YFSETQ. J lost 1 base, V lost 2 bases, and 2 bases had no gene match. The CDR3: CASSLQGWNTEAFF. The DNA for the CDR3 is TGCGCCAGCAGCTTACAGGGGTGGAACACTGAAGCTTTCTTT.

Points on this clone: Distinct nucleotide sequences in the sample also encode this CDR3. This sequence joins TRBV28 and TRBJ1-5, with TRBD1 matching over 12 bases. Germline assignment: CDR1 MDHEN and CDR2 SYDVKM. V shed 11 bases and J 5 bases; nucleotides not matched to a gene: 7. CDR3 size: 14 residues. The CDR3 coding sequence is TGTGCCGGTCGGGACAGGGGGCTGGATCAGCCCCAGCATTTT. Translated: CAGRDRGLDQPQHF.

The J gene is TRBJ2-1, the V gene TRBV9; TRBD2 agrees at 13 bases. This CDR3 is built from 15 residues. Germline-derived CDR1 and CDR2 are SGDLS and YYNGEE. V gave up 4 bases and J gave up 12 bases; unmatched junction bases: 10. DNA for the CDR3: TGTGCCAGCAGCCCCACTAGCGGGGGGGCCAGGGGGCAGTTCTTC. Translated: CASSPTSGGARGQFF.